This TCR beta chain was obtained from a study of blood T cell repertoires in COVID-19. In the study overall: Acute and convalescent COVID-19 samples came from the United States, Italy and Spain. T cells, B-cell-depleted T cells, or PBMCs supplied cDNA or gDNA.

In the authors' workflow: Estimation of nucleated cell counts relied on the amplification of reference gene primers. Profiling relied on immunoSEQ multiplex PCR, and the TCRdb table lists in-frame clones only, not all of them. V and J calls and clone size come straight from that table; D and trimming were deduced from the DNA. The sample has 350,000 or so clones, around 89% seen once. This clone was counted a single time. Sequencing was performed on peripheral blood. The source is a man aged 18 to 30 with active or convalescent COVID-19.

DNA for the CDR3: TGTGCCAGCGCTAACAGGGCAAACTCTGGAAACACCATATATTTT. This encodes CASANRANSGNTIYF. V usage is TRBV27 and J usage is TRBJ1-3, with TRBD1 as a possible D gene (6 bases). V lost 8 bases, J lost 0 bases, and 14 bases lay in between. Germline values: CDR1 MNHEY, CDR2 SMNVEV (reference sequence). This CDR3 has 15 residues.